This T cell receptor beta chain comes out of a study of T-cell memory formation after mild COVID-19. MiXCR was run by TCRdb on the 5' RACE reads, yielding one entry per CDR3 protein. The data show 400,000 to 500,000 distinct CDR3 sequences, 20% to 25% seen once. The germline V gene has CDR1 SGDLS and CDR2 YYNGEE. Trimming took off 0 bases at V and 6 bases at J, with 7 bases between the two ends. This CDR3 spans 12 amino acids. Sequencing used PBMCs or a T cell subset sorted from them (not recorded which). The source of this sequence is an adult woman who had mild COVID-19 (a few samples of this study predate the infection). Cell type and time point are not known. This chain uses TRBV9 with TRBJ2-7; D is ambiguous. CDR3 amino acids: CASSVGDSEQYF. CDR3 DNA: TGTGCCAGCAGCGTAGGAGACTCCGAGCAGTACTTC. Filled out from reference TRBV9 and TRBJ2-7, the complete variable domain reads DSGVTQTPKHLITATGQRVTLRCSPRSGDLSVYWYQQSLDQGLQFLIQYYNGEERAKGNILERFSAQQFPDLHSELNLSSLELGDSALYFCASSVGDSEQYFGPGTRLTVT.